This T cell receptor beta chain was recovered during a study of blood T cells in healthy people across ages. Study as a whole: Capture via template switching afforded approximately one barcoded beta molecule per two T cells.

This clonotype showed up just a few times. This sequence may be a read error, since a much larger clone differs from it by one base. Then a second PCR, running roughly 7 to 12 cycles, was carried out with a sample-barcoded 5' primer and a J-beta primer mix. Each of the cDNA molecules was tagged by a template-switch adaptor with 12 random nucleotides. TCRdb re-called the 5' RACE reads through MiXCR, storing one row per CDR3 protein. The data hold roughly 900,000 distinct CDR3 sequences, with about 30% observed a single time. The sequence derives from a woman at least 80 years old in good health. The source material was blood.

CDR3 nucleotide sequence: TGCAGTGCTAGAGATCTCCTCGGAGCTAGCGGGGGGGAAAGGAATGAGCAGTACTTC. Its translation is CSARDLLGASGGERNEQYF. The chain employs TRBV20-1 and TRBJ2-5; 12 bases fit TRBD2. V lost 0 bases and J lost 11; bases outside the gene matches: 22. CDR3 length: 19 residues. The germline V gene encodes CDR1 DFQATT and CDR2 SNEGSKA (reference sequence).